This entry is about one T cell receptor beta chain. These data originate in a study of blood T cell repertoires in COVID-19. Study as a whole: Acute and convalescent COVID-19 samples came from the United States, Italy and Spain. From T cells, B-cell-depleted T cells, or PBMCs came the material, which was cDNA or gDNA.

V lost 4 bases, J lost 5 bases, and 13 bases stayed unmatched. Germline assignment: CDR1 SGHKS and CDR2 YYEKEE (reference sequence). The CDR3 extends over 17 amino acids. Authors' analysis steps: Using reference gene primer amplification, nucleated cell counts were estimated. The protocol was immunoSEQ multiplex PCR, while the TCRdb copy is restricted to in-frame clones and leaves out a portion. The DNA gave D and trimming, while V, J and clone size come from that table. The sample consists of a few hundred thousand clones, about 88% of them appearing once. The J gene is TRBJ1-5, the V gene TRBV5-5; TRBD1 aligns across 9 bases. The sequence was collected from a man aged 55 to 69 who had recovered from COVID-19. Input material: peripheral blood. The CDR3 spells CASSLGSGTGRDQPQHF. CDR3 bases: TGTGCCAGCAGCCTGGGATCCGGGACAGGGAGAGATCAGCCCCAGCATTTT. Full variable domain (remainder filled in from reference TRBV5-5 and TRBJ1-5): DAGVTQSPTHLIKTRGQQVTLRCSPISGHKSVSWYQQVLGQGPQFIFQYYEKEERGRGNFPDRFSARQFPNYSSELNVNALLLGDSALYLCASSLGSGTGRDQPQHFGDGTRLSIL.